A single sample gave rise to the 25 T cell receptor beta chains below, sequenced in a study of siplizumab effects on memory and regulatory T cells. Sequenced by immunoSEQ multiplex PCR; TCRdb stores in-frame clones only, minus some. The data hold about 100,000 clones, with more than 90% observed a single time. Input material: CD4+ T cells sorted from blood. All receptors come from a human donor in good health.

The chain links TRBV7-3 to TRBJ2-5; 11 bases are a match to TRBD2. CDR1 is SGHTA and CDR2 is FQGTGA in the germline V gene. The CDR3 has 15 amino acids. The V segment lost 5 bases and the J segment 1 base; nucleotides outside the gene matches: 3. The CDR3 is CASSLGTSGQETQYF. As DNA, the CDR3 is TGTGCCAGCAGCCTGGGGACTAGCGGCCAAGAGACCCAGTACTTC.

This chain uses TRBV6-6 with TRBJ2-6; D ambiguous. The CDR3 covers 15 residues. The V and J ends lost 7 bases and 0 bases respectively, with 10 bases between them. Per germline, CDR1 MNHNY and CDR2 SVGAGI (reference sequence). The CDR3: CASTLRVSGANVLTF. The CDR3 DNA follows: TGTGCCAGCACCCTTCGGGTCTCTGGGGCCAACGTCCTGACTTTC.

V is TRBV5-1 and J is TRBJ2-7; 9 bases fit TRBD1. J lost 5 bases, V lost 4 bases, and 4 bases had no gene match. The CDR3 runs to 13 residues. In germline, CDR1 is SGHRS, CDR2 YFSETQ. The CDR3 spells CASSPGQGNEQYF. In DNA, the CDR3 is TGCGCCAGCAGCCCGGGACAGGGAAACGAGCAGTACTTC. The variable domain in full, completed from reference TRBV5-1 and TRBJ2-7, reads KAGVTQTPRYLIKTRGQQVTLSCSPISGHRSVSWYQQTPGQGLQFLFEYFSETQRNKGNFPGRFSGRQFSNSRSEMNVSTLELGDSALYLCASSPGQGNEQYFGPGTRLTVT.

J is TRBJ1-2 and V is TRBV7-9, with a tentative D call TRBD1 (5 bases). The CDR3 covers 16 residues. Germline V lookup: CDR1 SEHNR, CDR2 FQNEAQ (reference sequence). Trimming cost V 4 bases and J 0 bases, with 15 bases left between them. CDR3 sequence (DNA): TGTGCCAGCAGCTCTGGTTCGGGGGGAGCTAACTATGGCTACACCTTC. Translating it yields CASSSGSGGANYGYTF.

The V gene is TRBV10-3, the J gene TRBJ2-7; 11 bases line up with TRBD2. V was clipped by 6 bases and J by 0 bases; unmatched bases: 4. The CDR3 loop spans 15 amino acids. CDR1 is ENHRY and CDR2 is SYGVKD in the germline V gene. The CDR3 loop is CAIRGTSGYSYEQYF. The CDR3 DNA reads TGTGCCATCAGGGGGACTAGCGGATACTCCTACGAGCAGTACTTC.

CDR3 nucleotide sequence: TGCGCCAGCAGCTTGGCCACCCTAGCGGGGACAGATACGCAGTATTTT. Its protein is CASSLATLAGTDTQYF. The chain uses TRBV5-1 and TRBJ2-3, with 9 bases matching TRBD2. Germline assignment: CDR1 SGHRS and CDR2 YFSETQ. CDR3 length: 16 amino acids. V lost 0 bases, J lost 3 bases, and 5 bases stayed unmatched.

This chain uses TRBV21-1 with TRBJ2-5; TRBD1 was called by the table and not checked on the DNA. TRBV21-1 is a documented pseudogene. The CDR3 is made up of 12 amino acids. The CDR3 here is CARRAGGETQYF. CDR3 nucleotides: TGTGCGCGGCGGGCAGGGGGGGAGACCCAGTACTTC.

J is TRBJ1-3 and V is TRBV19; D might be TRBD1 (5 bases). Germline V gene data show CDR1 as LNHDA and CDR2 as SQIVND (reference sequence). V lost 8 bases, J lost 3 bases, and 11 bases lay in between. The CDR3 extends over 13 amino acids. CDR3 coding DNA: TGTGCCAGTTCGGGGACTGTTGGAAACACCATATATTTT. As protein: CASSGTVGNTIYF.

The chain links TRBV5-6 to TRBJ2-7; 8 nucleotides line up with TRBD2. Germline V gene lookup returns CDR1 SGHDT and CDR2 YYEEEE. V dropped 2 bases and J dropped 4; count of bases not matched to a gene: 8. CDR3 length: 15 amino acids. CDR3 sequence reads: CASSLTSGRSYEQYF. CDR3 sequence (DNA): TGTGCCAGCAGCTTAACTAGCGGTCGTTCTTACGAGCAGTACTTC.

The count of this clone is one. The rearrangement links TRBV20-1 to TRBJ1-2; D is unclear. The CDR3 is 10 residues long. Trimming stripped 0 bases from V and 6 bases from J, with 2 bases between. CDR1 is DFQATT and CDR2 is SNEGSKA in the germline V gene (reference sequence). Here the CDR3 reads CSAREDGYTF. The CDR3 bases are TGCAGTGCTAGAGAGGATGGCTACACCTTC.

V gene TRBV7-2 combines with J gene TRBJ2-7; D not resolved. The V end was cut by 3 bases, the J end by 3 bases, with 15 bases between. Germline V gene sequence: CDR1 SGHTA, CDR2 FQGNSA. The CDR3 extends over 15 amino acids. The CDR3 sequence is CASSLVPWDVYEQYF. CDR3 nucleotides: TGTGCCAGCAGCTTGGTCCCCTGGGATGTCTACGAGCAGTACTTC. The whole variable domain, filled in from reference TRBV7-2 and TRBJ2-7, reads GAGVSQSPSNKVTEKGKDVELRCDPISGHTALYWYRQSLGQGLEFLIYFQGNSAPDKSGLPSDRFSAERTGGSVSTLTIQRTQQEDSAVYLCASSLVPWDVYEQYFGPGTRLTVT.

The CDR3 DNA is TGCGCCAGCAGTGCGACAGGGAACACCGGGGAGCTGTTTTTT. Translation: CASSATGNTGELFF. This chain uses TRBV5-1 with TRBJ2-2, with D maybe TRBD1 (6 bases). Trimming removed 5 bases from V and 1 base from J, with 9 bases in between. The germline CDR1 and CDR2 sequences are SGHRS and YFSETQ. CDR3 size: 14 residues. The full variable domain, with the rest looked up from reference TRBV5-1 and TRBJ2-2, is KAGVTQTPRYLIKTRGQQVTLSCSPISGHRSVSWYQQTPGQGLQFLFEYFSETQRNKGNFPGRFSGRQFSNSRSEMNVSTLELGDSALYLCASSATGNTGELFFGEGSRLTVL.

The rearrangement links TRBV5-1 to TRBJ1-1, with 9 bases lining up with TRBD1. With V trimmed by 2 bases and J by 7 bases, 3 bases remained unmatched. The CDR3 is 13 residues long. From germline, CDR1 is SGHRS and CDR2 YFSETQ. In nucleotides, the CDR3 is TGCGCCAGCAGCTTAGGGACAGGGATTGAAGCTTTCTTT. Encoded protein: CASSLGTGIEAFF.

The chain is built from TRBV10-3 and TRBJ1-5, with 11 bases lining up with TRBD1. Germline CDR1 is ENHRY and CDR2 is SYGVKD. J lost 5 bases, V lost 6 bases, and 6 bases had no gene match. The length of the CDR3 is 15 residues. The CDR3 region is CAISPGQGGDQPQHF. The CDR3 DNA reads TGTGCCATCAGCCCGGGACAGGGGGGCGATCAGCCCCAGCATTTT.

The chain has TRBV6-5 and TRBJ2-2; 8 positions match TRBD1. This CDR3 spans 14 amino acids. V shed 6 bases, J shed 5 bases, and the junction held 5 bases outside the gene matches. Germline V gene lookup returns CDR1 MNHEY and CDR2 SVGAGI. The CDR3 reads CASSPGGGTGELFF. The CDR3 nucleotides are TGTGCCAGCAGCCCAGGGGGCGGAACCGGGGAGCTGTTTTTT.

V gene TRBV5-4 combines with J gene TRBJ1-2; no reliable D call. V was shortened by 5 bases and J by 8 bases, with 10 bases between the two germline ends. This CDR3 is built from 11 residues. Germline assignment: CDR1 SGHNT and CDR2 YYREEE (reference sequence). CDR3 in amino acids: CASRRTGGYTF. CDR3 coding DNA: TGTGCCAGCAGACGCACCGGAGGCTACACCTTC.

CDR3 nucleotides: TGTGCCAGCAGCCGCTCAGGGAGCTATAGCAATCAGCCCCAGCATTTT. The encoded protein is CASSRSGSYSNQPQHF. This chain uses TRBV7-2 with TRBJ1-5, with a tentative D call TRBD1 (5 bases). This CDR3 has 16 residues. V was clipped by 5 bases and J by 0 bases, with 14 bases between them. Germline V lookup: CDR1 SGHTA, CDR2 FQGNSA.

The chain carries TRBV5-4 and TRBJ2-7; unclear D gene. This CDR3 region has 14 residues. With 1 base removed from V and 3 bases from J, the gap between germline ends came to 11 bases. Germline loops: CDR1 SGHNT, CDR2 YYREEE (reference sequence). CDR3 residues: CASSLRSDNYEQYF. The CDR3 nucleotides read TGTGCCAGCAGCTTGCGCAGCGACAACTACGAGCAGTACTTC.

This chain links TRBV9 with TRBJ2-5; D is unresolved. V was trimmed by 0 bases and J by 5 bases, leaving 5 bases between them. The CDR3 covers 12 residues. Germline V lookup: CDR1 SGDLS, CDR2 YYNGEE. The CDR3 DNA reads as TGTGCCAGCAGCGTAGATGCGGAGACCCAGTACTTC. This gives the protein CASSVDAETQYF. The variable domain in full, completed from reference TRBV9 and TRBJ2-5, reads DSGVTQTPKHLITATGQRVTLRCSPRSGDLSVYWYQQSLDQGLQFLIQYYNGEERAKGNILERFSAQQFPDLHSELNLSSLELGDSALYFCASSVDAETQYFGPGTRLLVL.

V gene TRBV6-1 combines with J gene TRBJ1-6; TRBD1 matches at 8 bases. V gave up 10 bases and J gave up 4 bases; unmatched junction bases: 9. Germline V lookup: CDR1 MNHNS, CDR2 SASEGT. The CDR3 contains 15 residues. The CDR3 here is CATKDRGEYNSPLHF. The CDR3 nucleotides read TGTGCCACAAAAGACAGGGGCGAATATAATTCACCCCTCCACTTT.

This clone is a singleton in its sample. The rearrangement links TRBV18 to TRBJ1-1; D unclear. The CDR3 contains 15 residues. With 0 bases removed from V and 2 bases from J, the gap between germline ends came to 10 bases. Germline V gives CDR1 KGHSH, CDR2 LQKENI. The CDR3 here is CASSPPGRDNTEAFF. The DNA for the CDR3 is TGTGCCAGCTCACCACCGGGGAGGGATAACACTGAAGCTTTCTTT. Together with reference TRBV18 and TRBJ1-1, the CDR3 gives the full variable domain: NAGVMQNPRHLVRRRGQEARLRCSPMKGHSHVYWYRQLPEEGLKFMVYLQKENIIDESGMPKERFSAEFPKEGPSILRIQQVVRGDSAAYFCASSPPGRDNTEAFFGQGTRLTVV.

V gene TRBV9 combines with J gene TRBJ1-6; TRBD1 is a possible D gene (5 bases). The V end was cut by 2 bases, the J end by 11 bases, with 14 bases between. Germline V gene lookup returns CDR1 SGDLS and CDR2 YYNGEE. The CDR3 has 14 residues. CDR3 DNA: TGTGCCAGCAGCGTCGGCAGGGTTAGTACACCCCTCCACTTT. As protein: CASSVGRVSTPLHF.

This clone was recorded once. This chain connects TRBV7-8 to TRBJ2-1, with D unclear. V lost 4 bases to trimming and J lost 10 bases, with 14 bases between them. The CDR3 is 13 residues long. In germline, CDR1 is SGHVS, CDR2 FQNEAQ. The CDR3 spells CASSSLDREEQFF. The CDR3 coding sequence is TGTGCCAGCAGCTCGCTGGACCGCGAGGAGCAGTTCTTC.

The rearrangement links TRBV7-3 to TRBJ2-7; D remains ambiguous. Germline values: CDR1 SGHTA, CDR2 FQGTGA. The V gene lost 5 bases and the J gene lost 9 bases, with 17 bases spanning the gap. The CDR3 runs 13 residues. The CDR3 region has the DNA TGTGCCAGCAGCCCGGGTGGCGCCCTCGGGCAGTACTTC. Its translation: CASSPGGALGQYF.

About this clone: The same CDR3 is also encoded by other DNA sequences in this sample. The chain couples TRBV30 to TRBJ2-1; possibly TRBD1 or TRBD2 for D (6 bases each). Germline CDR1 is GTSNPN and CDR2 is SVGIG (reference sequence). V lost 2 bases, J lost 3 bases, and 11 bases lay in between. The CDR3 length is 14 residues. CDR3 amino acids: CAWSRGGLYNEQFF. The CDR3 nucleotides read TGTGCCTGGAGTCGAGGGGGGCTCTACAATGAGCAGTTCTTC.